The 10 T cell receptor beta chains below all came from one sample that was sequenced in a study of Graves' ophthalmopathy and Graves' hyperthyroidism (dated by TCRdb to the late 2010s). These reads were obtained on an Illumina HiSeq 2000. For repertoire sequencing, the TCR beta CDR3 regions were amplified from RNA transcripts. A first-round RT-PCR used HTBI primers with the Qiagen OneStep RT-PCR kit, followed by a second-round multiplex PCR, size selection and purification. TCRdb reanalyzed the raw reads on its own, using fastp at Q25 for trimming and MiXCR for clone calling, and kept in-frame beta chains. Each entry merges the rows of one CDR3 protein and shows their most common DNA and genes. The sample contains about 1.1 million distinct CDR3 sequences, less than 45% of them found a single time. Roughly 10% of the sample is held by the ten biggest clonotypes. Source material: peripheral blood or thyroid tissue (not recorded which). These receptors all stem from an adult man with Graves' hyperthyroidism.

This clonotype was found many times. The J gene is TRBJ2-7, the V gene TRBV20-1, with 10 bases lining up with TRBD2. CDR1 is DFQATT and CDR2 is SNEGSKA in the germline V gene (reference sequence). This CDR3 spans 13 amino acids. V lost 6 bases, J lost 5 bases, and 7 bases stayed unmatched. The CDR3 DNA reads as TGCAGTGCAAGGGGGACTAGCGTCCACGAGCAGTACTTC. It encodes CSARGTSVHEQYF.

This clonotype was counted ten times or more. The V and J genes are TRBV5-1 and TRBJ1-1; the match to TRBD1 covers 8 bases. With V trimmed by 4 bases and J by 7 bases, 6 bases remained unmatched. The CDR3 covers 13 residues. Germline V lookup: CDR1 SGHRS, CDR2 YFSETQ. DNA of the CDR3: TGCGCCAGCAGCCCACAGGGGGTTAATGAAGCTTTCTTT. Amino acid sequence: CASSPQGVNEAFF.

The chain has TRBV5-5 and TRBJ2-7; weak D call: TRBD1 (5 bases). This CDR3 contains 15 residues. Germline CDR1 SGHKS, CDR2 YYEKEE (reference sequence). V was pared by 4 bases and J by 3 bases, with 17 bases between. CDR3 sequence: CASSQTLDNYYEQYF. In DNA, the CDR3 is TGTGCCAGCAGCCAAACCCTGGACAACTACTACGAGCAGTACTTC.

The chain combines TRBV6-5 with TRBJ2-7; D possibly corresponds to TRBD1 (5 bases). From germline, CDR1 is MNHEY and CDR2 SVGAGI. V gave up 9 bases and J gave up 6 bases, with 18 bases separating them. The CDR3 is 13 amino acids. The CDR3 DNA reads TGTGCCAGTAAACTCAAGGGGAATCTCGAGCAGTACTTC. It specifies CASKLKGNLEQYF.

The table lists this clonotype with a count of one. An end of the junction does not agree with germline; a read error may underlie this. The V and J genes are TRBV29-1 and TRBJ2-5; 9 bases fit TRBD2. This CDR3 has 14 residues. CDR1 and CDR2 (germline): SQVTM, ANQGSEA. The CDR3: CSVASGRSRETKYF. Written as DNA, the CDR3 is TGCAGCGTTGCCAGCGGGAGGTCTCGGGAGACCAAGTACTTC.

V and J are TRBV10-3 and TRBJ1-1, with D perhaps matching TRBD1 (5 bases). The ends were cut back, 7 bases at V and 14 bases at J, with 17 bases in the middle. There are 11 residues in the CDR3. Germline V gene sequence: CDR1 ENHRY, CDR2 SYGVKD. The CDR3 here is CAIKPGRFMFF. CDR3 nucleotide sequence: TGTGCCATCAAACCGGGACGGTTTATGTTCTTT.

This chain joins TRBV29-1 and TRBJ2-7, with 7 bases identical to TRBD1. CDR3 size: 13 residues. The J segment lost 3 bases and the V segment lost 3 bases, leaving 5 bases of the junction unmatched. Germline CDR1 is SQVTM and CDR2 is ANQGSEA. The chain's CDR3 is CSVDGQENYEQYF. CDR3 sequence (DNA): TGCAGCGTTGACGGACAGGAGAACTACGAGCAGTACTTC.

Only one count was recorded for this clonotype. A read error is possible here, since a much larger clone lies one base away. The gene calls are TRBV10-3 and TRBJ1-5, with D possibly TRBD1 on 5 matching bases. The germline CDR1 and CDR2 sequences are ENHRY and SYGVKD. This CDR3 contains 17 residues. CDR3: CASSLSAPRGFNQPQHF. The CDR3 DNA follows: TGTGCCAGCAGTTTATCGGCACCTCGGGGGTTTAATCAGCCCCAGCATTTT.

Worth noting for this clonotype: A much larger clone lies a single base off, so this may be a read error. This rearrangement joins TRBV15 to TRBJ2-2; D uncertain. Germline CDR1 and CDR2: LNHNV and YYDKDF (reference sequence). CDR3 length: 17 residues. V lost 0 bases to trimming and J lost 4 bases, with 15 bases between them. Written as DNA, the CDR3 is TGTGCCACCAGCAGAGATGGACGGGCAGCGAGCACCGGGGAGCTGTTTTTT. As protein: CATSRDGRAASTGELFF.

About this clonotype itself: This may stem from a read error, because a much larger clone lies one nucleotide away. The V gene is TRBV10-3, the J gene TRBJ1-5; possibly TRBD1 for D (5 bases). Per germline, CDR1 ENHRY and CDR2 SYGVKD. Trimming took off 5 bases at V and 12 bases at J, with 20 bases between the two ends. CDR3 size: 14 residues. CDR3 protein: CAISSGSPEGRQHF. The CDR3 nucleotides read TGTGCCATCAGTTCGGGAAGCCCGGAGGGGCGCCAGCATTTT.